One and the same sample provided the 25 T cell receptor beta chains below, sequenced in a study of blood T cell repertoires in COVID-19. The protocol was immunoSEQ multiplex PCR, while the TCRdb copy is restricted to in-frame clones and leaves out a portion. The table records under 400,000 clones, around nine tenths of them present only once. The sample comprised PBMCs or T cells enriched from blood (not recorded which). These receptors came from a young woman who had been exposed to COVID-19.

This rearrangement joins TRBV5-1 to TRBJ2-1, with TRBD2 matching 7 bases. Germline V lookup: CDR1 SGHRS, CDR2 YFSETQ. CDR3 length: 16 residues. The ends lost 3 bases at V and 3 bases at J; junction bases unmatched: 9. CDR3 sequence: CASSYAGGGNYNEQFF. The CDR3 DNA follows: TGCGCCAGCAGCTACGCTGGGGGGGGGAACTACAATGAGCAGTTCTTC.

A few counts support this clone. The chain links TRBV18 to TRBJ1-2; 7 nucleotides agree with TRBD1. This CDR3 contains 14 residues. V dropped 2 bases and J dropped 7; count of bases not matched to a gene: 7. Germline-derived CDR1 and CDR2 are KGHSH and LQKENI. CDR3 sequence reads: CASSPTDRVGGYTF. The CDR3 coding sequence is TGTGCCAGCTCACCAACCGACAGGGTTGGTGGCTACACCTTC. Looking up the rest from reference TRBV18 and TRBJ1-2 gives the full variable domain: NAGVMQNPRHLVRRRGQEARLRCSPMKGHSHVYWYRQLPEEGLKFMVYLQKENIIDESGMPKERFSAEFPKEGPSILRIQQVVRGDSAAYFCASSPTDRVGGYTFGSGTRLTVV.

V gene TRBV7-3 combines with J gene TRBJ2-3; 14 positions match TRBD2. The V gene end was trimmed by 5 bases and the J gene end by 5 bases; junction bases not matched to a gene: 9. Germline-derived CDR1 and CDR2 are SGHTA and FQGTGA. The CDR3 covers 17 residues. The CDR3 bases are TGTGCCAGCAGCCGGGTATGGACTAGCGGGAGGCGAGATACGCAGTATTTT. Its protein product is CASSRVWTSGRRDTQYF.

The chain is built from TRBV19 and TRBJ2-1, with D possibly TRBD2 on 6 matching bases. V was clipped by 2 bases and J by 9 bases, with 8 bases between them. Per the germline V gene, CDR1 is LNHDA and CDR2 is SQIVND (reference sequence). This CDR3 is built from 12 residues. The CDR3 bases are TGTGCCAGTAGTATAATCGGGGGTGAGCAGTTCTTC. It is translated as CASSIIGGEQFF.

This chain joins TRBV5-4 and TRBJ1-1, with TRBD1 as a possible D gene (5 bases). V lost 4 bases and J 8 bases, leaving 18 bases between the germline ends. CDR3 length: 14 residues. CDR1 and CDR2 (germline): SGHNT, YYREEE (reference sequence). The CDR3 coding sequence is TGTGCCAGCAGCCTTGATTCGGGACTATCAGAAGCTTTCTTT. Protein sequence: CASSLDSGLSEAFF.

The chain recombines TRBV28 with TRBJ2-1; 11 nucleotides match TRBD2. This CDR3 is 16 amino acids long. Unmatched junction bases numbered 11, after V lost 4 bases and J lost 9 bases. Germline lookup yields CDR1 MDHEN and CDR2 SYDVKM. The CDR3 coding sequence is TGTGCCAGCAGTTGGGGACTAGCGGACCCCATCATTGAGCAGTTCTTC. The encoded protein is CASSWGLADPIIEQFF.

The chain joins TRBV2 to TRBJ2-7; 7 bases agree with TRBD1. J lost 2 bases, V lost 3 bases, and 4 bases had no gene match. The V gene's germline CDR1 is SNHLY and CDR2 FYNNEI. The CDR3 spans 14 residues. The CDR3 DNA reads TGTGCCAGCAGTGAGAACAGGGGTACCTACGAGCAGTACTTC. Encoded protein: CASSENRGTYEQYF.

The chain combines TRBV7-9 with TRBJ2-1; TRBD1 is a possible D gene (6 bases). The CDR3 runs 15 residues. V shed 5 bases and J shed 7 bases, with 18 bases lying between them. Germline V CDR1 and CDR2: SEHNR, FQNEAQ (reference sequence). The CDR3 nucleotides read TGTGCCAGCAGCCAAATCGGGACAACGGGTAATGAGCAGTTCTTC. Translation gives CASSQIGTTGNEQFF. Filled out from reference TRBV7-9 and TRBJ2-1, the complete variable domain reads DTGVSQNPRHKITKRGQNVTFRCDPISEHNRLYWYRQTLGQGPEFLTYFQNEAQLEKSRLLSDRFSAERPKGSFSTLEIQRTEQGDSAMYLCASSQIGTTGNEQFFGPGTRLTVL.

The V gene is TRBV7-9, the J gene TRBJ2-7; TRBD1 matches at 11 bases. V gave up 5 bases and J gave up 3 bases; unmatched junction bases: 6. This CDR3 spans 15 amino acids. Germline V lookup: CDR1 SEHNR, CDR2 FQNEAQ (reference sequence). The chain's CDR3 is CASSLGTGGDYEQYF. CDR3 bases: TGTGCCAGCAGCCTAGGGACAGGGGGGGACTACGAGCAGTACTTC.

The chain couples TRBV7-6 to TRBJ1-6; D is undetermined. The germline V and J ends were trimmed by 5 bases and 5 bases, with 16 bases remaining between them. The CDR3 has 16 residues. Germline V gene data show CDR1 as SGHVS and CDR2 as FNYEAQ. The CDR3 is CASSLTPGPDNSPLHF. The CDR3 region has the DNA TGTGCCAGCAGCCTCACGCCGGGTCCAGATAATTCACCCCTCCACTTT.

V usage is TRBV6-5 and J usage is TRBJ1-1; no clear D gene. The germline V and J ends were trimmed by 2 bases and 0 bases, with 7 bases remaining between them. Germline CDR1 and CDR2: MNHEY and SVGAGI. The CDR3 consists of 14 residues. The CDR3 bases are TGTGCCAGCAGTTACACGGGGATGAACACTGAAGCTTTCTTT. Translation gives CASSYTGMNTEAFF.

The chain uses TRBV15 and TRBJ2-1, with D possibly matching TRBD1 (5 bases). Trimming stripped 3 bases from V and 4 bases from J, with 10 bases between. The germline V gene encodes CDR1 LNHNV and CDR2 YYDKDF (reference sequence). The CDR3 covers 14 residues. The chain's CDR3 is CATSSSREYNEQFF. CDR3 in DNA: TGTGCCACCAGCAGCAGCAGGGAATACAATGAGCAGTTCTTC.

The V and J genes are TRBV10-3 and TRBJ1-1, with D perhaps TRBD1 (6 bases). Germline CDR1 reads ENHRY; CDR2 reads SYGVKD. This CDR3 is built from 14 residues. V was clipped by 5 bases and J by 0 bases, with 10 bases between them. The CDR3 DNA is TGTGCCATCAGTTACGGACAGATGAACACTGAAGCTTTCTTT. This translates into CAISYGQMNTEAFF.

Worth noting for this clone: The same CDR3 also results from other DNA sequences found in this sample. The chain carries TRBV9 and TRBJ1-1; no clear D. The V and J ends lost 3 bases and 1 base respectively, with 4 bases between them. The CDR3 totals 12 residues. Germline CDR1 is SGDLS and CDR2 is YYNGEE. In DNA, the CDR3 is TGTGCCAGCAGCGCCCGGAACACTGAAGCTTTCTTT. It encodes CASSARNTEAFF.

The chain recombines TRBV4-1 with TRBJ2-7; D is uncertain. The CDR3 has 13 amino acids. V dropped 4 bases and J dropped 2 bases, with 9 bases sitting between them. The germline V gene encodes CDR1 MGHRA and CDR2 YSYEKL. CDR3 sequence (DNA): TGCGCCAGCAGCCTAGTGGGCCCCTACGAGCAGTACTTC. It is translated as CASSLVGPYEQYF.

The chain is built from TRBV3-1 (or the pseudogene TRBV3-2) and TRBJ1-5; D unclear. The length of the CDR3 is 14 residues. Germline V gene lookup returns CDR1 LGHDT and CDR2 YNNKEL (reference sequence). The V end was cut by 8 bases, the J end by 6 bases, with 17 bases between. CDR3 region: CASEDRPSGQPQHF. DNA of the CDR3: TGTGCCAGCGAGGATAGGCCATCGGGTCAGCCCCAGCATTTT.

V and J are TRBV5-5 and TRBJ1-4, with D possibly TRBD1 on 5 matching bases. V lost 4 bases to trimming and J lost 0 bases, with 13 bases between them. The CDR3 length is 16 residues. Germline CDR1 reads SGHKS; CDR2 reads YYEKEE (reference sequence). This chain's CDR3 is CASSRGDGPTNEKLFF. As DNA, the CDR3 is TGTGCCAGCAGCCGCGGGGACGGGCCAACTAATGAAAAACTGTTTTTT.

The chain carries TRBV27 and TRBJ2-7, with 15 bases lining up with TRBD2. Looked up from germline, CDR1 is MNHEY and CDR2 is SMNVEV (reference sequence). Trimming took 9 bases from V and 5 from J; bases not matched to a gene: 14. CDR3 length: 17 residues. The CDR3 nucleotides read TGTGCCAGACCGGGACTAGCGGGAGGACGAGCTTTTCACGAGCAGTACTTC. Translation gives CARPGLAGGRAFHEQYF.

Concerning this clone itself: This sample also contains other DNA sequences that code for the same CDR3. The genes are TRBV30 and TRBJ1-2, with a tentative D call TRBD1 (5 bases). The CDR3 sequence is 13 residues long. Deletions cut 1 base from V and 0 bases from J, with 6 bases between. Germline V gene sequence: CDR1 GTSNPN, CDR2 SVGIG (reference sequence). For the CDR3, the DNA is TGTGCCTGGAGTGCGACAGCTAACTATGGCTACACCTTC. This translates into CAWSATANYGYTF.

The chain employs TRBV11-2 and TRBJ1-2; D perhaps matches TRBD1 (5 bases). The germline CDR1 and CDR2 sequences are SGHAT and FQNNGV. This CDR3 spans 11 amino acids. V was trimmed by 7 bases and J by 6 bases, leaving 9 bases between them. The CDR3 is CASTSGNGYTF. The CDR3 DNA is TGTGCCAGCACCTCAGGGAATGGCTACACCTTC.

The V gene is TRBV9, the J gene TRBJ2-7, with 8 nucleotides matching TRBD1. J gave up 0 bases and V 0 bases, and 2 bases lay outside the gene matches. Germline CDR1 reads SGDLS; CDR2 reads YYNGEE. This CDR3 spans 15 amino acids. The CDR3 DNA is TGTGCCAGCAGCGTAGAAGGGACAGGCTCCTACGAGCAGTACTTC. Its protein product is CASSVEGTGSYEQYF.

Here the CDR3 reads CASSLPGGHYGYTF. As DNA, the CDR3 is TGTGCCAGCTCACTCCCAGGGGGCCACTATGGCTACACCTTC. The chain combines TRBV18 with TRBJ1-2; 8 bases match TRBD1. In germline, CDR1 is KGHSH, CDR2 LQKENI. V dropped 4 bases and J dropped 3; count of bases not matched to a gene: 4. The CDR3 has 14 residues.

This clone has a single count. V is TRBV11-2 and J is TRBJ2-3; TRBD1 might be the D (6 bases). V was clipped by 1 base and J by 2 bases, with 10 bases between them. The CDR3 extends over 15 amino acids. The V gene's germline CDR1 is SGHAT and CDR2 FQNNGV. For the CDR3, the DNA is TGTGCCAGCAGCTTAGTGGGACAAGACACAGATACGCAGTATTTT. It encodes CASSLVGQDTDTQYF.

The chain recombines TRBV30 with TRBJ2-2; TRBD2 aligns across 13 bases. Germline CDR1 and CDR2: GTSNPN and SVGIG (reference sequence). The CDR3 consists of 15 residues. V dropped 5 bases and J dropped 6; count of bases not matched to a gene: 6. CDR3 loop: CAWAGLAGVPGELFF. In DNA form, the CDR3 reads TGTGCCTGGGCTGGACTAGCGGGAGTACCCGGGGAGCTGTTTTTT.

This chain links TRBV7-3 with TRBJ2-2; TRBD1 is a possible D gene (5 bases). Germline CDR1 reads SGHTA; CDR2 reads FQGTGA. The germline V and J ends were trimmed by 4 bases and 1 base, with 13 bases remaining between them. The CDR3 consists of 16 residues. The CDR3 nucleotides read TGTGCCAGCAGCTCGGGCTCAACAGGGAACACCGGGGAGCTGTTTTTT. Translation: CASSSGSTGNTGELFF.